This TCR beta chain was identified during a study of blood T cells in healthy people across ages. Sample-barcoded 5' priming and a J-beta primer mix drove a second PCR of roughly 6 to 12 cycles. Via MiXCR, TCRdb re-called the 5' RACE reads, giving one row per CDR3 protein. The table has around 870,000 distinct CDR3 sequences, about 28% seen once. The CDR3 spans 15 residues. Concerning this clonotype: At one boundary the junction diverges from the germline segment, which might be a read error.

The sequence was collected from a woman older than 75 in good health. Input material: blood. The rearrangement links TRBV12-3 or TRBV12-4 to TRBJ2-1; 8 nucleotides match TRBD1. The CDR3 loop reads CVSSKDRARGDEQFF. In DNA form, the CDR3 reads TGTGTCAGCAGTAAGGACAGGGCGAGGGGAGATGAGCAGTTCTTC.